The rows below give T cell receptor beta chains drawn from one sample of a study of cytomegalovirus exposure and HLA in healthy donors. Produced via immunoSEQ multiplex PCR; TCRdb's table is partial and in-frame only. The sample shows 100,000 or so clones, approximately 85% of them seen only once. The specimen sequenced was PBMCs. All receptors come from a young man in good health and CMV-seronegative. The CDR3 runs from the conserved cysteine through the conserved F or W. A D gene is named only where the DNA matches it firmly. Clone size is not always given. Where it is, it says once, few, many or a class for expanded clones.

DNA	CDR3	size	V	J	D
TGTGCCAGCAGCTTATCTAGCGGAGGTTCCTACAATGAGCAGTTCTTC	CASSLSSGGSYNEQFF	.	TRBV7-9	TRBJ2-1	TRBD2
TGTGCCAGCAGCTTGGCCCCCGAAATCTACAATGAGCAGTTCTTC	CASSLAPEIYNEQFF	.	TRBV11-2	TRBJ2-1	.
TGTGCCAGCAGCTTGGCCCAGACAGGGGGCAACGAGCAGTACTTC	CASSLAQTGGNEQYF	.	TRBV7-9	TRBJ2-7	TRBD1
TGTGCCAGCAGTGTGACTAGCGGGAGAACAGATACGCAGTATTTT	CASSVTSGRTDTQYF	.	TRBV2	TRBJ2-3	TRBD2
TGTGCCAGCAGCTCCCCGGGACTGCGCTCTGGAAACACCATATATTTT	CASSSPGLRSGNTIYF	once	TRBV7-9	TRBJ1-3	.
TGTGCCTGGAGCATCAGGTCCGAAAAACTGTTTTTT	CAWSIRSEKLFF	.	TRBV30	TRBJ1-4	.
TGTGCCAGCAGCGGTAGCGGGGGGGCCACAGATACGCAGTATTTT	CASSGSGGATDTQYF	.	TRBV6-4	TRBJ2-3	TRBD2
TGTGCCAGCAGCTTGGGACAGACCTTCTACAATGAGCAGTTCTTC	CASSLGQTFYNEQFF	.	TRBV5-8	TRBJ2-1	.
TGTGCCAGCAGCCCGGGACAGTTGAACACTGAAGCTTTCTTT	CASSPGQLNTEAFF	.	TRBV6-5	TRBJ1-1	TRBD1
TGTGCCACCAGCAGAGATTCGTACGAGCAGTACTTC	CATSRDSYEQYF	.	TRBV15	TRBJ2-7	.
TGTGCCTGGAGCTTGGGACAGTATAATTCACCCCTCCACTTT	CAWSLGQYNSPLHF	.	TRBV30	TRBJ1-6	TRBD1
TGTGCCTGGAGTGTCCCCCCCCGGGGGGGGGAGACCCAGTACTTC	CAWSVPPRGGETQYF	.	TRBV30	TRBJ2-5	TRBD2
TGCAGCGTTCTTCGGGGGTACTACAATGAGCAGTTCTTC	CSVLRGYYNEQFF	.	TRBV29-1	TRBJ2-1	.
TGCGCCAGCAGTCAATCGAGAGGGGAGCTGTTTTTT	CASSQSRGELFF	.	TRBV23-1	TRBJ2-2	.
TGTGCCAGCAGTTACTCTGCGGGGGGGCCAGCCGGGGAGCTGTTTTTT	CASSYSAGGPAGELFF	.	TRBV6-5	TRBJ2-2	TRBD2
TGTGCCAGTAGCTATACAGGGTCTGGGCAGCCCCAGCATTTT	CASSYTGSGQPQHF	.	TRBV19	TRBJ1-5	.
TGTGCCAGCAGCTTAATCGGCACCGGGGAGCTGTTTTTT	CASSLIGTGELFF	.	TRBV7-2	TRBJ2-2	.